What follows are 3 T cell receptor beta chains derived from one specimen sequenced in a study of PD-1 blockade in classical Hodgkin lymphoma. Sequencing used immunoSEQ multiplex PCR; TCRdb keeps in-frame clones, though not all of them. This sample has about 100,000 clones, with over 80% found just once. Each of the patients experienced relapse following autologous stem cell transplantation, and their brentuximab vedotin exposure differed. This sample comprised peripheral blood mononuclear cells (PBMCs), obtained at baseline. The receptors shown here come from a human donor with classical Hodgkin lymphoma.

The chain recombines TRBV10-1 with TRBJ1-1; unclear D gene. The CDR3 has 12 residues. V was trimmed by 6 bases and J by 1 base, leaving 6 bases between them. Germline lookup yields CDR1 WNHNN and CDR2 SYGVQD (reference sequence). This CDR3 is CASRNWNTEAFF. CDR3 DNA: TGCGCCAGCAGGAACTGGAACACTGAAGCTTTCTTT.

This clone has a handful of counts. The CDR3 loop is CASSPTSGGEQYF. The DNA for the CDR3 is TGTGCCAGCAGCCCCACCTCGGGGGGCGAGCAGTACTTC. The J gene is TRBJ2-7, the V gene TRBV7-9; 7 positions agree with TRBD2. The length of the CDR3 is 13 residues. Trimming took 5 bases from V and 6 from J; bases not matched to a gene: 7. Germline CDR1 reads SEHNR; CDR2 reads FQNEAQ (reference sequence). The full variable domain, its missing parts supplied by reference TRBV7-9 and TRBJ2-7, is DTGVSQNPRHKITKRGQNVTFRCDPISEHNRLYWYRQTLGQGPEFLTYFQNEAQLEKSRLLSDRFSAERPKGSFSTLEIQRTEQGDSAMYLCASSPTSGGEQYFGPGTRLTVT.

The chain links TRBV6-1 to TRBJ2-4, with a tentative D call TRBD1 (6 bases). Germline CDR1 and CDR2: MNHNS and SASEGT. The CDR3 runs to 13 residues. V lost 6 bases to trimming and J lost 5 bases, with 11 bases between them. In DNA form, the CDR3 reads TGTGCCAGCAGCACAGGGTGGGAAAACATTCAGTACTTC. Its translation is CASSTGWENIQYF.